The entry below describes one T cell receptor beta chain. This clone was recorded only once. Its cognate antigen has yet to be identified. No base quality values were provided; no much bigger clone lies one nucleotide off. The V end loses 0 bases and the J end loses 4 bases, and a stretch of 17 bases separates them. In the germline V gene, CDR1 corresponds to SGDLS and CDR2 to YYNGEE. Including the terminal cysteine and phenylalanine, the CDR3 comprises 17 residues. Only the CDR3 part of the read is kept: 51 bases, read in frame from the first base. For sequencing of the TCRbeta CDR3 region, genomic DNA was extracted from the sorted cells. The immunoSEQ Assay was used for sequencing of TCRbeta CDR3 regions. TCRdb mirrors the immuneACCESS table, restricted to in-frame sequences. Some clones are absent from its copies; in checked studies, under half trace to an unresolved V gene, and the reason for the others is unknown. The sample table shows fewer than 25,000 clones, and more than 80% are seen once. Of the sample, approximately 26% falls within the top ten clones.

The sample comes from a study of OX40 agonist ivuxolimab in advanced cancers. General notes on the study: Ivuxolimab, which targeted the costimulatory receptor OX40 (CD134), was an agonistic, fully human IgG2 monoclonal antibody. Intravenous ivuxolimab was administered to patients every 2 weeks at six dose levels: 0.01, 0.1, 0.3, 1.5, 3 and 10 mg/kg. Of the roughly 52 dose-escalation patients, hepatocellular carcinoma was present in about 20, melanoma in about 15, renal cell carcinoma in 9 and head and neck cancer in 9. In the dose-escalation cohort, nearly 85% of patients were male, and the mean age was around 65 years with a range of 23 to 79. Prior anti-PD-1, anti-PD-L1 or anti-CTLA-4 therapy was permitted, and about 40% of dose-escalation patients had received checkpoint inhibitors. Partial responses occurred in three dose-escalation patients, of whom one had hepatocellular carcinoma and two had cutaneous melanoma. Peripheral TCRbeta sequencing was intended to test whether TCR sequence diversity was altered and clonal T-cell expansion was caused by ivuxolimab. The paper covers the monotherapy dose-escalation part of the phase I ivuxolimab trial, which included N ≈ 52 patients. Broader findings and caveats from the paper: At doses from 0.1 to 3.0 mg/kg, clonal expansion was seen in both CD4+ and CD8+ blood T cells between baseline and week 6. The antigen specificity of the clonally expanded peripheral T cells was not determined. Partial responders in the 0.1-3.0 mg/kg groups had among the lowest normalized peripheral clonal expansion, especially among CD8+ T cells. After ivuxolimab, more expanded clones were found on average in CD8+ T cells than in CD4+ T cells. Low levels of normalized T-cell clonal expansion were also shown by some nonresponding patients.

The trial excluded patients who had a history of autoimmune disease or were on systemic immunosuppression. Peripheral blood for TCR sequencing was collected from all dose cohorts at baseline, on cycle 4 day 1, and on cycle 7 day 1. Samples came from an open-label, multicenter, first-in-human phase I dose-escalation trial of ivuxolimab. Adults with locally advanced or metastatic melanoma, renal cell carcinoma, hepatocellular carcinoma or head and neck squamous cell carcinoma were enrolled in the trial. Before TCR sequencing, CD4+ T cells and CD8+ T cells were sorted from peripheral blood as separate populations.

Sequences were derived from CD4+ or CD8+ T cells sorted from blood, sampled in a trial of the OX40 agonist ivuxolimab. The TCR sequence derives from an adult with an advanced solid tumor such as melanoma, head and neck, liver or kidney cancer. The rearranged segments are TRBV9 and TRBJ1-3, with a weak D call of TRBD1 (6 bases match). The DNA sequence follows: TGTGCCAGCAGCGTAGTGCGGGGGGGGCTGGGAGGAAACACCATATATTTT. Its amino acids are CASSVVRGGLGGNTIYF. The full variable domain, with segments outside the CDR3 supplied by the reference TRBV9 and TRBJ1-3 proteins, appears as DSGVTQTPKHLITATGQRVTLRCSPRSGDLSVYWYQQSLDQGLQFLIQYYNGEERAKGNILERFSAQQFPDLHSELNLSSLELGDSALYFCASSVVRGGLGGNTIYFGEGSWLTVV.